This T cell receptor (beta chain) came from a study of regulatory T cells in long-lasting Graves disease. Whole-study findings and limits: New patients shared some 890 public clonotypes, fewer than the approximately 3,000 shared by persistent patients.

This clonotype was seen a handful of times. Its antigen is undetermined. Arm-PCR with iRepertoire HTBI primers amplified the CDR3 regions for these TCR beta libraries. TCRdb processed the multiplex PCR reads anew with MiXCR; each CDR3 protein has one entry. The sample lists 400,000 to 500,000 distinct CDR3 sequences; 14% were seen once. Specified time point: newly diagnosed GD, antithyroid drugs for less than 3 months. Isolated PBMC RNA provided the starting material for the TCR library. About 8.8 milliliters of peripheral blood were drawn into EDTA tubes. The CDR3 runs 15 residues. Germline V gene lookup returns CDR1 SNHLY and CDR2 FYNNEI. Trimming removed 6 bases at V and 4 bases at J, with 16 bases between. The sample was also linked to a second study, of T cells in Graves' hyperthyroidism and ophthalmopathy. That report notes: Clinical symptoms, serum thyroxine, TRAb, thyroid ultrasound and orbital computed tomography established diagnosis.

This sequence was found in a woman between 45 and 60 years old with Graves disease. This chain joins TRBV2 and TRBJ2-1; D gene uncertain. The source was peripheral blood mononuclear cells (PBMCs), collected at new diagnosis, from a patient treated with antithyroid drugs. CDR3 bases: TGTGCCAGCAGGGCGTTTGTCGGTACTTACAATGAGCAGTTCTTC. This translates into CASRAFVGTYNEQFF.